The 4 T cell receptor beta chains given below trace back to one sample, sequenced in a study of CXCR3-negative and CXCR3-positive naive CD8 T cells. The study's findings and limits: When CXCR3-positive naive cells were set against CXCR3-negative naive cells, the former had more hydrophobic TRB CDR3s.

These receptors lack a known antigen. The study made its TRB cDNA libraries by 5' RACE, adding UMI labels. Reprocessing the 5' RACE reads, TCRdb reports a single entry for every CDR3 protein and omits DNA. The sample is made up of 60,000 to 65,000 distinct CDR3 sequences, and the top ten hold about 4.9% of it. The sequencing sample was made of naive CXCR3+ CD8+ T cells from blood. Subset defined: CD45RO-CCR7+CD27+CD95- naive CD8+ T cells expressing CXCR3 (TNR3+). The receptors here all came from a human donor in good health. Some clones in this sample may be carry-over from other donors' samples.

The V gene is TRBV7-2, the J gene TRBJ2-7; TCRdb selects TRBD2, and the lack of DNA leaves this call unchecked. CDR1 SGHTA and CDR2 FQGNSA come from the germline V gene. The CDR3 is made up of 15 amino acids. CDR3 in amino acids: CASSLVPSGAYEQYF. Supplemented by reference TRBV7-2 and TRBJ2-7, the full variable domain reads GAGVSQSPSNKVTEKGKDVELRCDPISGHTALYWYRQSLGQGLEFLIYFQGNSAPDKSGLPSDRFSAERTGGSVSTLTIQRTQQEDSAVYLCASSLVPSGAYEQYFGPGTRLTVT.

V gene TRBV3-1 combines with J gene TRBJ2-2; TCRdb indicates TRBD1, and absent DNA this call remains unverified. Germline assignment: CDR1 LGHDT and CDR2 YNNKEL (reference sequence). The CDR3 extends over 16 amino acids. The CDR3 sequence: CASSQESGSGTGELFF.

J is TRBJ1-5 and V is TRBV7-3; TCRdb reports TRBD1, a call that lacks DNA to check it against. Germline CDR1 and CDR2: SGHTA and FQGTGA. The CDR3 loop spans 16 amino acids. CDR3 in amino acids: CASSLVAPGGNQPQHF.

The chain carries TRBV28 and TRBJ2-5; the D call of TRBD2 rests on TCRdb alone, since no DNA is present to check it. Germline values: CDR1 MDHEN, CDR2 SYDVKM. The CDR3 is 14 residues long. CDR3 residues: CASSHSGTGETQYF.